This record covers a single T cell receptor (beta chain). Antigen specificity is unknown. CDR3 size: 15 residues. The germline V gene encodes CDR1 KGHSH and CDR2 LQKENI. V lost 0 bases, J lost 6 bases, and 14 bases lay in between. TCRdb's table, derived via immunoSEQ multiplex PCR, lists solely in-frame clones and lacks some. The table records 250,000 to 400,000 clones, roughly 87% of them present only once. The record originates from a study of cytomegalovirus exposure and HLA in healthy donors. Study observations and caveats: Associated with cytomegalovirus, according to the listing, were 164 TCR beta chains. Cytomegalovirus status was reportedly diagnosed by the classifier with high specificity and sensitivity.

Sequencing was performed on PBMCs. The receptor was derived from a man aged 25 to 40 in good health and CMV-seronegative. The gene calls are TRBV18 and TRBJ1-2, with D unresolved. This CDR3 is CASSPPGGEWDGYTF. The CDR3 bases are TGTGCCAGCTCACCACCTGGCGGGGAATGGGATGGCTACACCTTC.